This T cell receptor (beta chain) was recovered during a study of blood T cell repertoires in COVID-19. Those enrolled in Seattle joined during active infection and were followed longitudinally afterward. The germline V gene has CDR1 SSHAT and CDR2 FNYEAQ (reference sequence). The CDR3 is 13 residues long. Worth noting for this clone: Germline and junction disagree at one end, which may indicate a read error.

TCRdb's table, derived via immunoSEQ multiplex PCR, lists solely in-frame clones and lacks some. Of 150,000 or so clones detected, 70% to 90% appear once; the ten largest clones hold 6.5% to 9.5%. The source material was peripheral blood. The sequence derives from a woman aged 60-70 years with COVID-19, enrolled during active disease. V gene TRBV7-7 combines with J gene TRBJ2-2, with 8 bases fitting TRBD2. DNA for the CDR3: TGTGCTAGCAGCGCGCGGGGGGCCGGGGAGCTGTTTTTT. Its protein product is CASSARGAGELFF.